This T cell receptor beta chain was sequenced for a study of CD8+CD57+ T cells in acquired aplastic anemia. Study-level information: Average DNA yield from sorted CD4+ and CD8+ cells was roughly 3 ug. Study findings and constraints: Simpson's diversity of CD8+ cells was not significantly different in patients compared with controls. Sharing between patients and controls was observed for roughly 29 CD8+ CDR3 sequences.

This clonotype was counted many times. What it recognizes is unknown. The V and J ends lost 3 bases and 5 bases, in that order; junction bases with no gene match: 5. This CDR3 comprises 15 residues. Germline V gene data show CDR1 as WNHNN and CDR2 as SYGVQD (reference sequence). Genomic DNA provided the template from which TCR beta VDJ and CDR3 profiles were obtained. TCRdb re-analysed the reads in MiXCR, keeping a single row per CDR3 protein. This repertoire shows 200,000 to 250,000 distinct CDR3 sequences, roughly 55% found once; its top ten account for roughly 29%. The rearrangement joins TRBV10-1 to TRBJ2-3, with 10 bases aligning to TRBD1. Sequencing was carried out using sorted CD4+, CD8+, or CD8+CD57+ T cells (not recorded which) from PBMCs. The clonotype comes from a human donor in good health. The CDR3 sequence is CASSEAGQGIDTQYF. The CDR3 DNA reads TGCGCCAGCAGTGAAGCGGGACAGGGGATAGATACGCAGTATTTT.